Each of the 6 T cell receptor beta chains below was sequenced from the same sample in a study. MiXCR, applied by TCRdb to the RT-PCR reads, yields one record per CDR3 protein. In the table there are about 680,000 distinct CDR3 sequences, about 14% of which are singletons. The sequenced material came from memory CD4+ T cells from blood. These TCRs come from a female donor in good health, serving as a healthy control.

The chain uses TRBV7-3 and TRBJ2-1; 7 nucleotides match TRBD2. Germline trimming cut 1 base from V and 7 bases from J; bases unmatched to any gene: 7. This CDR3 spans 15 amino acids. The germline gives CDR1 SGHTA, CDR2 FQGTGA. CDR3 in DNA: TGTGCCAGCAGCTTAATGTCGGGAGGTGGAAATGAGCAGTTCTTC. Amino acids: CASSLMSGGGNEQFF.

This clonotype was seen a few times. This chain uses TRBV12-3 or TRBV12-4 with TRBJ2-7, with D unclear. The V gene lost 6 bases and the J gene lost 3 bases, with 18 bases spanning the gap. The CDR3 loop spans 15 amino acids. The CDR3 reads CASSSLSWNLYEQYF. In DNA, the CDR3 is TGTGCCAGCAGCAGCCTTAGCTGGAACCTCTACGAGCAGTACTTC.

Turning to this clonotype: Its ends do not fully match the called genes, so a read error is possible. This rearrangement joins TRBV3-1 to TRBJ1-3; 8 positions agree with TRBD1. The CDR3 runs 15 residues. Germline CDR1 and CDR2: LGHDT and YNNKEL (reference sequence). CDR3 sequence (DNA): TGTGCCAGCAGCCAATCGGACAGGGCTGGGAACACCATATATTTT. Translating gives CASSQSDRAGNTIYF.

This clonotype was seen only a few times. The J gene is TRBJ1-3, the V gene TRBV24-1; the D is unclear. Germline loops: CDR1 KGHDR, CDR2 SFDVKD. The V end was cut by 4 bases, the J end by 0 bases, with 6 bases between. This CDR3 is 14 amino acids long. As DNA, the CDR3 is TGTGCCACCAGTGACCCTGGCTCTGGAAACACCATATATTTT. This gives the protein CATSDPGSGNTIYF.

This clonotype was counted only a few times. This chain links TRBV4-3 with TRBJ2-1, with TRBD2 matching over 7 bases. Germline CDR1 reads LGHNA; CDR2 reads YSLEER. The CDR3 is 13 residues long. V shed 5 bases and J 9 bases; nucleotides not matched to a gene: 7. This chain's CDR3 is CASSWRERSEQFF. The CDR3 bases are TGCGCCAGCAGCTGGCGGGAGCGGAGTGAGCAGTTCTTC.

The chain recombines TRBV6-2 or TRBV6-3 with TRBJ1-5; D unclear. Germline V lookup: CDR1 MNHEY, CDR2 SVGEGT. V lost 8 bases and J lost 7, with 12 bases in between. This CDR3 is 12 amino acids long. For the CDR3, the DNA is TGTGCCAGCGGTTTTTTTGGACAGCCCCAGCATTTT. Translating it yields CASGFFGQPQHF.